This is a list of T cell receptor beta chains from one sample in a study of OX40 agonist ivuxolimab in advanced cancers. The protocol was immunoSEQ multiplex PCR, while the TCRdb copy is restricted to in-frame clones and leaves out a portion. The table shows fewer than 100,000 clones, with around four fifths occurring only once. The sample consisted of CD4+ or CD8+ T cells sorted from blood, taken in a trial of the OX40 agonist ivuxolimab. These receptors originate from an adult with an advanced solid tumor such as melanoma, head and neck, liver or kidney cancer. The CDR3 runs from the conserved cysteine through the conserved F or W. Each record gives: clone size, CDR3 length, V gene, J gene, D gene, CDR3 DNA, CDR3 protein. The D gene is left open where the match is weak. Rows may omit the clone size; those that give it use once, few, many or a size class.

clone_size: .
cdr3_length: 19
v_call: TRBV7-2
j_call: TRBJ2-7
d_call: .
cdr3_nt: TGTGCCAGCAGCTTTAAGGACGGGACGCACTCGACCAAGCATTACGAGCAGTACTTC
cdr3_aa: CASSFKDGTHSTKHYEQYF

clone_size: few
cdr3_length: 13
v_call: TRBV7-9
j_call: TRBJ2-2
d_call: TRBD1
cdr3_nt: TGTGTGTCGGGGACAGCGAACACCGGGGAGCTGTTTTTT
cdr3_aa: CVSGTANTGELFF

clone_size: .
cdr3_length: 15
v_call: TRBV2
j_call: TRBJ1-4
d_call: .
cdr3_nt: TGTGCCAGCAGCCAAACGACAGGCGCTAATGAAAAACTGTTTTTT
cdr3_aa: CASSQTTGANEKLFF

clone_size: .
cdr3_length: 17
v_call: TRBV18
j_call: TRBJ2-1
d_call: TRBD2
cdr3_nt: TGTGCCAGCTCACCCCGGACGGGAGGGCTCTCCTACAATGAGCAGTTCTTC
cdr3_aa: CASSPRTGGLSYNEQFF

clone_size: .
cdr3_length: 12
v_call: TRBV30
j_call: TRBJ2-5
d_call: .
cdr3_nt: TGTGCCTGGAGTGTCGGGGTCGAAACCCAGTACTTC
cdr3_aa: CAWSVGVETQYF

clone_size: few
cdr3_length: 12
v_call: TRBV6-1
j_call: TRBJ1-5
d_call: .
cdr3_nt: TGTGCCAGCAGTAGCTCCCGAGTGTCCCAGCATTTT
cdr3_aa: CASSSSRVSQHF

clone_size: once
cdr3_length: 15
v_call: TRBV4-3
j_call: TRBJ1-1
d_call: .
cdr3_nt: TGCGCCAGCAGCCGCCGGGCACAGGGGAACACTGAAGCTTTCTTT
cdr3_aa: CASSRRAQGNTEAFF

clone_size: .
cdr3_length: 13
v_call: TRBV5-1
j_call: TRBJ2-2
d_call: .
cdr3_nt: TGCGCCAGCAGCCCCGAGGGGGGCGGGGAGCTGTTTTTT
cdr3_aa: CASSPEGGGELFF

clone_size: .
cdr3_length: 16
v_call: TRBV4-1
j_call: TRBJ1-1
d_call: TRBD1
cdr3_nt: TGCGCCAGCAGCCGTGCCGGGACAGGGGGCTGGACTGAAGCTTTCTTT
cdr3_aa: CASSRAGTGGWTEAFF

clone_size: .
cdr3_length: 14
v_call: TRBV5-4
j_call: TRBJ1-4
d_call: TRBD1
cdr3_nt: TGTGCCAGCAGCGCGCAGGGGGGAGATGAAAAACTGTTTTTT
cdr3_aa: CASSAQGGDEKLFF

clone_size: .
cdr3_length: 14
v_call: TRBV19
j_call: TRBJ2-7
d_call: TRBD2
cdr3_nt: TGTGCCAGTAGTCAGCGGGAGGGGGCCTACGAGCAGTACTTC
cdr3_aa: CASSQREGAYEQYF

clone_size: .
cdr3_length: 15
v_call: TRBV28
j_call: TRBJ2-7
d_call: TRBD1
cdr3_nt: TGTGCCAGCAGGAGCGGGACAGGGGGTGCGAGCGAGCAGTACTTC
cdr3_aa: CASRSGTGGASEQYF

clone_size: .
cdr3_length: 13
v_call: TRBV19
j_call: TRBJ1-1
d_call: .
cdr3_nt: TGTGCCAGTTGTGGACAGATGAACACTGAAGCTTTCTTT
cdr3_aa: CASCGQMNTEAFF

clone_size: .
cdr3_length: 15
v_call: TRBV4-2
j_call: TRBJ2-7
d_call: TRBD2
cdr3_nt: TGTGCCAGCAGCCAAAGTTCGGGGGGGATCTACGAGCAGTACTTC
cdr3_aa: CASSQSSGGIYEQYF

clone_size: few
cdr3_length: 13
v_call: TRBV21-1
j_call: TRBJ2-1
d_call: .
cdr3_nt: TGTGCCAGCAGCAAAGATTTGGCCAGTGAGCAGTTCTTC
cdr3_aa: CASSKDLASEQFF

clone_size: few
cdr3_length: 18
v_call: TRBV4-2
j_call: TRBJ2-3
d_call: .
cdr3_nt: TGTGCCAGCAGCCAAGATCAGGGGCTAGCGGAGAACACAGATACGCAGTATTTT
cdr3_aa: CASSQDQGLAENTDTQYF

clone_size: .
cdr3_length: 15
v_call: TRBV5-1
j_call: TRBJ2-5
d_call: TRBD1
cdr3_nt: TGCGCCAGCAGCTTGAGGGACAGGGTCCGGGAGACCCAGTACTTC
cdr3_aa: CASSLRDRVRETQYF

clone_size: .
cdr3_length: 15
v_call: TRBV28
j_call: TRBJ2-2
d_call: TRBD1
cdr3_nt: TGTGCCAGCGAAGGACAGGGGGTGGGGACCGGGGAGCTGTTTTTT
cdr3_aa: CASEGQGVGTGELFF

clone_size: .
cdr3_length: 13
v_call: TRBV28
j_call: TRBJ2-6
d_call: .
cdr3_nt: TGTGCCAGCAGTCCAGCTGGGGCCAACGTCCTGACTTTC
cdr3_aa: CASSPAGANVLTF

clone_size: .
cdr3_length: 18
v_call: TRBV9
j_call: TRBJ1-1
d_call: TRBD1
cdr3_nt: TGTGCCAGCAGCGTAGGGGCAGGGGGACTGACAACGGGCACTGAAGCTTTCTTT
cdr3_aa: CASSVGAGGLTTGTEAFF

clone_size: .
cdr3_length: 15
v_call: TRBV7-2
j_call: TRBJ2-4
d_call: .
cdr3_nt: TGTGCCAGCAGCCCTGCGGGGGCCCGAGTCCGTATTCAGTACTTC
cdr3_aa: CASSPAGARVRIQYF

clone_size: .
cdr3_length: 13
v_call: TRBV30
j_call: TRBJ2-5
d_call: TRBD1
cdr3_nt: TGTGCCTGGAGAGAGGGGGCTGGAGAGACCCAGTACTTC
cdr3_aa: CAWREGAGETQYF

clone_size: .
cdr3_length: 14
v_call: TRBV11-3
j_call: TRBJ1-1
d_call: .
cdr3_nt: TGTGCCAGCAGCTCCGGACCGGGGTACACTGAAGCTTTCTTT
cdr3_aa: CASSSGPGYTEAFF

clone_size: .
cdr3_length: 14
v_call: TRBV10-3
j_call: TRBJ2-7
d_call: TRBD1
cdr3_nt: TGTGCCATCAGTGAAGGACAGGGGGTCAGGGAGCAGTACTTC
cdr3_aa: CAISEGQGVREQYF

clone_size: .
cdr3_length: 14
v_call: TRBV7-2
j_call: TRBJ1-3
d_call: .
cdr3_nt: TGTGCCAGCAGCTTAGAGCGTTCCGGAAACACCATATATTTT
cdr3_aa: CASSLERSGNTIYF

clone_size: .
cdr3_length: 17
v_call: TRBV11-2
j_call: TRBJ2-5
d_call: TRBD2
cdr3_nt: TGTGCCAGCGAAGCACTAGCGGGGGGCCGATGGCAAGAGACCCAGTACTTC
cdr3_aa: CASEALAGGRWQETQYF

clone_size: .
cdr3_length: 15
v_call: TRBV19
j_call: TRBJ1-5
d_call: TRBD1
cdr3_nt: TGTGCCAGTAGTCCCGGGACAGCAAGCAATCAGCCCCAGCATTTT
cdr3_aa: CASSPGTASNQPQHF

clone_size: few
cdr3_length: 12
v_call: TRBV5-6
j_call: TRBJ1-2
d_call: .
cdr3_nt: TGTGCCAGCAGCTACTCGACCGGCCCTCCCCTCTTC
cdr3_aa: CASSYSTGPPLF

clone_size: .
cdr3_length: 15
v_call: TRBV6-5
j_call: TRBJ2-7
d_call: TRBD2
cdr3_nt: TGTGCCAGCAGGCCAGCGGGGGGGCACGAATACGAGCAGTACTTC
cdr3_aa: CASRPAGGHEYEQYF

clone_size: .
cdr3_length: 15
v_call: TRBV7-9
j_call: TRBJ1-1
d_call: .
cdr3_nt: TGTGCCAGCAGCTTAGTTGGCCAGATGGGCACTGAAGCTTTCTTT
cdr3_aa: CASSLVGQMGTEAFF

clone_size: .
cdr3_length: 19
v_call: TRBV4-1
j_call: TRBJ2-6
d_call: TRBD1
cdr3_nt: TGCGCCAGCAGCCAAGACCCCTTAGCCGACAGGGCTGGGGCCAACGTCCTGACTTTC
cdr3_aa: CASSQDPLADRAGANVLTF

clone_size: .
cdr3_length: 15
v_call: TRBV29-1
j_call: TRBJ2-1
d_call: .
cdr3_nt: TGCAGCGCTCCTGAGTGGGGCCGGAGCGGAGATGAGCAGTTCTTC
cdr3_aa: CSAPEWGRSGDEQFF

clone_size: .
cdr3_length: 14
v_call: TRBV6-5
j_call: TRBJ1-1
d_call: .
cdr3_nt: TGTGCCAGCAGTGAGGCAAGGGGAAGGACTGAAGCTTTCTTT
cdr3_aa: CASSEARGRTEAFF

clone_size: .
cdr3_length: 19
v_call: TRBV7-6
j_call: TRBJ2-3
d_call: TRBD2
cdr3_nt: TGTGCCAGCAGCTCCCCCGGGACTAGCGGGAGGGTTGGCACAGATACGCAGTATTTT
cdr3_aa: CASSSPGTSGRVGTDTQYF

clone_size: .
cdr3_length: 16
v_call: TRBV7-2
j_call: TRBJ1-6
d_call: TRBD1
cdr3_nt: TGTGCCAGCAGCAAGCGCGAGGACAGGGGAAATTCACCCCTCCACTTT
cdr3_aa: CASSKREDRGNSPLHF